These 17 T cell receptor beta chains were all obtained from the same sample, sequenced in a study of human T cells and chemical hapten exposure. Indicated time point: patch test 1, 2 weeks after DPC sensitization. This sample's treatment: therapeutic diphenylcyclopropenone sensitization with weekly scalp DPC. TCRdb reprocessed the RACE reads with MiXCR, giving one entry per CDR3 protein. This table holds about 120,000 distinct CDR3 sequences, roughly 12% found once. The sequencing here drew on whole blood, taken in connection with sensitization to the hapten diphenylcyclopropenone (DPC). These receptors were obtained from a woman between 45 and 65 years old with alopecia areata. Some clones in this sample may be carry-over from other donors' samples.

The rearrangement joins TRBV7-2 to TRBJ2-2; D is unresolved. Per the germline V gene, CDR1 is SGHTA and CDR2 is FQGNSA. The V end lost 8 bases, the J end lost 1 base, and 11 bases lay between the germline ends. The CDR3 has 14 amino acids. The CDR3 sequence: CASGKTENTGELFF. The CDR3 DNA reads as TGTGCCAGCGGAAAAACAGAGAACACCGGGGAGCTGTTTTTT.

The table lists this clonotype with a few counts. Here the CDR3 DNA reads TGTGCCAGCTCACAGGGACAGGGCCTGAACACTGAAGCTTTCTTT. Translation gives CASSQGQGLNTEAFF. The rearrangement links TRBV18 to TRBJ1-1, with 9 nucleotides matching TRBD1. Unmatched junction bases numbered 3, after V lost 4 bases and J lost 0 bases. This CDR3 comprises 15 residues. Germline V gene sequence: CDR1 KGHSH, CDR2 LQKENI.

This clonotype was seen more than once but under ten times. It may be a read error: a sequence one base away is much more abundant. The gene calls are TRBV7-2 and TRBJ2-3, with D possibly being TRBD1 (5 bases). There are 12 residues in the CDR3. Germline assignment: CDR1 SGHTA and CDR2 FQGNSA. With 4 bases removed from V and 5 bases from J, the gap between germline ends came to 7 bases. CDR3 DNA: TGTGCCAGCAGCTCCCAGGGAGATACGCAGTATTTT. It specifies CASSSQGDTQYF.

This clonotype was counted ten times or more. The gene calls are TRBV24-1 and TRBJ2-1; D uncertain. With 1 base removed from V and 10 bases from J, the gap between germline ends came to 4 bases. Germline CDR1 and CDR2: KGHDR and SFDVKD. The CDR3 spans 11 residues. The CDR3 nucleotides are TGTGCCACCAGTGATTTTTCCGAGCAGTTCTTC. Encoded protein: CATSDFSEQFF.

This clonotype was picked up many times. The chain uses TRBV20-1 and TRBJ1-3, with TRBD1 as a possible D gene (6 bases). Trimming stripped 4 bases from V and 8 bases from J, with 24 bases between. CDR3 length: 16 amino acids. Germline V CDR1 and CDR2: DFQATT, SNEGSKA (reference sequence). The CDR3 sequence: CSANPNSNRAVDTIYF. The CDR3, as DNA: TGCAGTGCTAACCCAAATTCCAACAGGGCAGTTGACACCATATATTTT.

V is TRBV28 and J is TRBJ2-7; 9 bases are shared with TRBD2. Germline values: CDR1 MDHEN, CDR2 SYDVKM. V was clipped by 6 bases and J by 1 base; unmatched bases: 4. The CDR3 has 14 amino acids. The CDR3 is CASRPAGGSYEQYF. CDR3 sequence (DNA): TGTGCCAGCAGGCCCGCGGGAGGGTCCTACGAGCAGTACTTC.

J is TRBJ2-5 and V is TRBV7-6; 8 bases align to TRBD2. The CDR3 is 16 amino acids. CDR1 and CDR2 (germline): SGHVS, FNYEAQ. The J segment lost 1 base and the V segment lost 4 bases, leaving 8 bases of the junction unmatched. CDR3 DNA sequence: TGTGCCAGCAGCTACGGACTGAGCGGGAGCCAAGAGACCCAGTACTTC. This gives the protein CASSYGLSGSQETQYF.

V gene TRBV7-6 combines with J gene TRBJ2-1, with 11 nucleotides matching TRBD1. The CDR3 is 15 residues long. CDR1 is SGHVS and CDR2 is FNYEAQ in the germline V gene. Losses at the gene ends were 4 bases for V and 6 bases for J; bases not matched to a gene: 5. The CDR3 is CASSSGQGAGNEQFF. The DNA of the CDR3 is TGTGCCAGCAGCTCAGGACAGGGGGCTGGCAATGAGCAGTTCTTC.

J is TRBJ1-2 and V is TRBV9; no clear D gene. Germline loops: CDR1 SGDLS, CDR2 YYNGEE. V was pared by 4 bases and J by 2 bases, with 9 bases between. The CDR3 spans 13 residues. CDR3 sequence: CASSRTPNYGYTF. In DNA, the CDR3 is TGTGCCAGCAGCCGCACACCGAACTATGGCTACACCTTC.

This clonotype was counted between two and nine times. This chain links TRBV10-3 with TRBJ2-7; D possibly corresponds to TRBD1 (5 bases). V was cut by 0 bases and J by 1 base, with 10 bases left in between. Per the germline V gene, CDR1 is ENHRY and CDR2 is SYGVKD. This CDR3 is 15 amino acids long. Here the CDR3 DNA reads TGTGCCATCAGTGAGTCGGCCCAGGGATCCTACGAGCAGTACTTC. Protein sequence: CAISESAQGSYEQYF.

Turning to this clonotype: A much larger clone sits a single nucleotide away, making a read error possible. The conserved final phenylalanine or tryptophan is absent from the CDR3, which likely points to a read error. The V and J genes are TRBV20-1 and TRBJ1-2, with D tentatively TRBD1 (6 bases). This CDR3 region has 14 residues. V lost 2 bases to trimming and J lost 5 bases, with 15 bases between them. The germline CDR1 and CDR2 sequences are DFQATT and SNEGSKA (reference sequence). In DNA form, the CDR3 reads TGCAGTGCTAGATCTCGGGACAAGGATTATGGCTACACCTAC. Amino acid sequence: CSARSRDKDYGYTY.

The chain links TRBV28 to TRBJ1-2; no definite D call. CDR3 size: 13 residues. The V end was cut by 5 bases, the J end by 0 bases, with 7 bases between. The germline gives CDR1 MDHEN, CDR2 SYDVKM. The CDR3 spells CASSLPTNYGYTF. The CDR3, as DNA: TGTGCCAGCAGTCTCCCAACTAACTATGGCTACACCTTC.

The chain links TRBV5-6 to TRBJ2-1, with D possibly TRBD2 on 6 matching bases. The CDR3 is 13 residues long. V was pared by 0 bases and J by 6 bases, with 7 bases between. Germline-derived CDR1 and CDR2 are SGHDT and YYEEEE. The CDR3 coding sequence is TGTGCCAGCAGCTTGGGGCGGGGCAATGAGCAGTTCTTC. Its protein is CASSLGRGNEQFF.

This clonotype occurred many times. The CDR3 loop reads CASSYSGGGAADTQYF. CDR3 DNA sequence: TGTGCCAGCAGCTATAGCGGGGGAGGTGCGGCAGATACGCAGTATTTT. The chain employs TRBV11-2 and TRBJ2-3; 9 bases agree with TRBD2. The CDR3 has 16 residues. Unmatched junction bases numbered 9, after V lost 4 bases and J lost 4 bases. CDR1 and CDR2 (germline): SGHAT, FQNNGV.

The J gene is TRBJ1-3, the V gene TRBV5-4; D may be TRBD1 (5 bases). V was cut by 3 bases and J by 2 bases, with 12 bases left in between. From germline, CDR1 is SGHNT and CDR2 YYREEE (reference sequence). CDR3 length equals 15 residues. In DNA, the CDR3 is TGTGCCAGCAGCTGGGACCAAGGGACTGGAAACACCATATATTTT. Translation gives CASSWDQGTGNTIYF.

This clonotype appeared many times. CDR3 sequence reads: CASSLALRQPQHF. CDR3 coding DNA: TGTGCCAGCAGCTTAGCACTTCGTCAGCCCCAGCATTTT. The chain recombines TRBV11-2 with TRBJ1-5; D is undetermined. Trimming removed 1 base at V and 6 bases at J, with 7 bases between. Looked up from germline, CDR1 is SGHAT and CDR2 is FQNNGV. This CDR3 region has 13 residues.

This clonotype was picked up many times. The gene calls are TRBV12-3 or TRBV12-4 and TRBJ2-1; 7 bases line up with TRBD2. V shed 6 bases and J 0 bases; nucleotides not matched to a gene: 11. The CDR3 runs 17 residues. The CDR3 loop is CASSFWPAGYSYNEQFF. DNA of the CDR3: TGTGCCAGCAGCTTTTGGCCAGCGGGGTACTCCTACAATGAGCAGTTCTTC.